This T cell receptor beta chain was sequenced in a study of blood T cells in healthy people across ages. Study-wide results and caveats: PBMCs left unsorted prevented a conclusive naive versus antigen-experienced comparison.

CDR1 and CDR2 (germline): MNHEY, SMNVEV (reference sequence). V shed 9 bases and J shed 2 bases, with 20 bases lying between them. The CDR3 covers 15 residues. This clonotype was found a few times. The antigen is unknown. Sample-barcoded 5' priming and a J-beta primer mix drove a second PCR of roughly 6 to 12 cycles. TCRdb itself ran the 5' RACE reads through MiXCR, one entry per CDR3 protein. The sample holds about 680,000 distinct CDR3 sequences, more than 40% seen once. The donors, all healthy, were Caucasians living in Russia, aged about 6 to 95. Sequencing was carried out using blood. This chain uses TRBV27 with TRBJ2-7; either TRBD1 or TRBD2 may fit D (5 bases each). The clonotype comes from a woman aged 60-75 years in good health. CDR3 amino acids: CASRLGNRDPYEQYF. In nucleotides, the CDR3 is TGTGCCAGTAGACTGGGCAATAGGGACCCCTACGAGCAGTACTTC.